These T cell receptor beta chains were read from a single sample in a study of T cells in Graves' hyperthyroidism and ophthalmopathy. Via MiXCR, TCRdb re-called the multiplex PCR reads, giving one row per CDR3 protein. The sample contains 550,000 to 800,000 distinct CDR3 sequences, about a sixth of which appear only once. The sequencing input was blood. These receptors were obtained from a man aged 18 to 35 with Graves' hyperthyroidism. Each CDR3 is given with its conserved first and last residue. Each record gives: J gene, D gene, clone size, V gene, CDR3 DNA, CDR3 protein. A D gene is named only where the DNA matches it firmly. Size tells how often a clone was seen (once, few, many) or the class of an expanded clone, and some rows leave it out.

J: TRBJ1-1; D: -; size: -; V: TRBV29-1; DNA: TGCAGCGTTGACGGAGCGTACACTGAAGCTTTCTTT; CDR3: CSVDGAYTEAFF
J: TRBJ1-1; D: -; size: many; V: TRBV20-1; DNA: TGCAGTGCTAGCAAGGGATTGGACACTGAAGCTTTCTTT; CDR3: CSASKGLDTEAFF
J: TRBJ2-2; D: TRBD2; size: -; V: TRBV2; DNA: TGTGCCAGCAGAATCCAGCGGGAGGACCTCACCGGGGAGCTGTTTTTT; CDR3: CASRIQREDLTGELFF
J: TRBJ2-5; D: -; size: -; V: TRBV24-1; DNA: TGTGCCACCAGTGAACACCGGACAGGGAGGGTTGAGACCCAGTACTTC; CDR3: CATSEHRTGRVETQYF
J: TRBJ1-2; D: -; size: -; V: TRBV5-1; DNA: TGCGCCAGCAGCAGAAGGATTGAGGGCTATGGCTACACCTTC; CDR3: CASSRRIEGYGYTF
J: TRBJ2-7; D: -; size: -; V: TRBV19; DNA: TGTGCCAGTAAGGGAGCCTACGAGCAGTACTTC; CDR3: CASKGAYEQYF
J: TRBJ2-1; D: TRBD2; size: many; V: TRBV28; DNA: TGTGCCAGCAGTGTAACTAGCGGGGGCGAGTACAATGAGCAGTTCTTC; CDR3: CASSVTSGGEYNEQFF
J: TRBJ1-1; D: -; size: many; V: TRBV30; DNA: TGTGCCTGGACCGAGACAGCGCTGAACACTGAAGCTTTCTTT; CDR3: CAWTETALNTEAFF
J: TRBJ1-2; D: TRBD1; size: few; V: TRBV11-3; DNA: TGTGCCAGCAGCTTGGGACAGGGTCTGGACTATGGCTACACCTTC; CDR3: CASSLGQGLDYGYTF
J: TRBJ1-5; D: -; size: -; V: TRBV7-2; DNA: TGTGCCAGCAGCTTAAACGGCGGACCCCAGCATTTT; CDR3: CASSLNGGPQHF
J: TRBJ1-5; D: TRBD1; size: many; V: TRBV28; DNA: TGTGCCAGCAGTCCCAGACAGGGCGCACAGCCCCAGCATTTT; CDR3: CASSPRQGAQPQHF
J: TRBJ2-7; D: TRBD1; size: -; V: TRBV7-9; DNA: TGTGCCAGCAGCTTAGGCTTGGGACAGAGGTCCTACGAGCAGTACTTC; CDR3: CASSLGLGQRSYEQYF
J: TRBJ2-1; D: -; size: many; V: TRBV11-2; DNA: TGTGCCAGCAGCCCAAGCCCGGCATTCAATGAGCAGTTCTTC; CDR3: CASSPSPAFNEQFF
J: TRBJ2-3; D: -; size: many; V: TRBV6-2/TRBV6-3; DNA: TGTGCCAGCAGTTACTCGACATCTTCGTGGGAGAGCACAGATACGCAGTATTTT; CDR3: CASSYSTSSWESTDTQYF
J: TRBJ2-3; D: -; size: many; V: TRBV18; DNA: TGTGCCAGCTCCCCCAATCAGGGCACAGATACGCAGTATTTT; CDR3: CASSPNQGTDTQYF
J: TRBJ2-2; D: TRBD2; size: -; V: TRBV18; DNA: TGTGCCAGCTCACCAAGGACTAGCGGTTACACCGGGGAGCTGTTTTTT; CDR3: CASSPRTSGYTGELFF
J: TRBJ2-5; D: TRBD2; size: -; V: TRBV7-9; DNA: TGTGCCAGCAGCTTCGGGACTAGCGGAGCCGTAGGAGCCCAAGAGACCCAGTACTTC; CDR3: CASSFGTSGAVGAQETQYF
J: TRBJ2-7; D: -; size: many; V: TRBV28; DNA: TGTGCCACCTCTACCTACGAGCAGTACTTC; CDR3: CATSTYEQYF
J: TRBJ2-5; D: TRBD2; size: few; V: TRBV19; DNA: TGTGCCAGCCGGTCGAGCGGGAAGGCCGAGACCCAGTACTTC; CDR3: CASRSSGKAETQYF
J: TRBJ2-3; D: TRBD2; size: many; V: TRBV12-3/TRBV12-4; DNA: TGTGCCAGCAGTACAAGCGGGAGTGGGACAGATACGCAGTATTTT; CDR3: CASSTSGSGTDTQYF
J: TRBJ2-4; D: -; size: many; V: TRBV28; DNA: TGTGCCAGCAGTTTCGGAGGGTCATTAGCCAAAAACATTCAGTACTTC; CDR3: CASSFGGSLAKNIQYF
J: TRBJ1-6; D: -; size: few; V: TRBV28; DNA: TGTGCCAGCAGTTTATCCAGGGTCACGGGTTCACCCCTCCACTTT; CDR3: CASSLSRVTGSPLHF
J: TRBJ2-7; D: -; size: many; V: TRBV20-1; DNA: TGCAGTGCTAGAGTCAGGCCCTTTTCCTACGAGCAGTACTTC; CDR3: CSARVRPFSYEQYF
J: TRBJ2-2; D: -; size: once; V: TRBV11-3; DNA: TGTGCCAGCAGCACCATAGCTCGGGTCCCGGCCACCGAGGAGCTGTTTTTT; CDR3: CASSTIARVPATEELFF
J: TRBJ2-3; D: -; size: -; V: TRBV6-2/TRBV6-3; DNA: TGTGCCAGCAGCCCCGTTCTATGGCGAAGCCTCGCAGATACGCAGTATTTT; CDR3: CASSPVLWRSLADTQYF
J: TRBJ2-7; D: TRBD2; size: few; V: TRBV7-9; DNA: TGTGCCAGCAGCTTAGTGGGACTAGCCCTAGGCGAGCAGTACTTC; CDR3: CASSLVGLALGEQYF
J: TRBJ2-7; D: -; size: many; V: TRBV27; DNA: TGTGCCAGCACCCTCTCCGCCCTGGGGGGACCCTACGAGCAGTACTTC; CDR3: CASTLSALGGPYEQYF
J: TRBJ2-7; D: TRBD2; size: many; V: TRBV11-1; DNA: TGTGCCAGCAGCGTGGGACTAGCGGAGACGTACGAGCAGTACTTC; CDR3: CASSVGLAETYEQYF
J: TRBJ1-1; D: -; size: many; V: TRBV15; DNA: TGTGCCACCAGCCGACCGGGAAAGAACACTGAAGCTTTCTTT; CDR3: CATSRPGKNTEAFF
J: TRBJ2-1; D: -; size: many; V: TRBV7-6; DNA: TGTGCCAGCAGCTTGCTGGGACTTCACAATGAGCAGTTCTTC; CDR3: CASSLLGLHNEQFF
J: TRBJ2-5; D: -; size: many; V: TRBV30; DNA: TGTGCCGGAAGGGGCCTAGAGACCCAGTACTTC; CDR3: CAGRGLETQYF
J: TRBJ1-5; D: -; size: -; V: TRBV4-1; DNA: TGCGCCAGCAGCCAAGTAGGGGGAACGGGTCAGCCCCAGCATTTT; CDR3: CASSQVGGTGQPQHF
J: TRBJ2-7; D: -; size: many; V: TRBV28; DNA: TGTGCCAGCAGTCTCCCGGGACGGGGGAACTACGAGCAGTACTTC; CDR3: CASSLPGRGNYEQYF